The 19 T cell receptor beta chains in this list originate from one sample, sequenced in a study of cytotoxic CD8 clonotypes in ibrutinib-treated CLL. Only in-frame clones appear in the TCRdb table, and some are missing; sequencing was by immunoSEQ multiplex PCR. The sample has approximately 74,000 clones, around 84% seen once; the top ten hold approximately 7.7%. Sequenced material: PBMCs, taken at disease progression, from a patient treated with ibrutinib. These TCRs come from a human donor with chronic lymphocytic leukemia.

The chain links TRBV2 to TRBJ2-7, with D unresolved. V was trimmed by 3 bases and J by 7 bases, leaving 7 bases between them. Germline V CDR1 and CDR2: SNHLY, FYNNEI. The CDR3 totals 11 residues. In DNA form, the CDR3 reads TGTGCCAGCAGTGAGAAGTCGGAGCAGTACTTC. Its protein product is CASSEKSEQYF.

The rearrangement links TRBV5-5 to TRBJ1-5; no clear D gene. Trimming shortened V by 3 bases and J by 2 bases, and 9 bases separated the two germline ends. The CDR3 is 14 amino acids. Germline lookup yields CDR1 SGHKS and CDR2 YYEKEE (reference sequence). In nucleotides, the CDR3 is TGTGCCAGCAGCTCCGCGGGTGGCAATCAGCCCCAGCATTTT. Its translation is CASSSAGGNQPQHF.

The genes are TRBV27 and TRBJ1-5; D call uncertain. In germline, CDR1 is MNHEY, CDR2 SMNVEV (reference sequence). The CDR3 consists of 14 residues. Trimming took 2 bases from V and 0 from J, leaving 5 bases between them. CDR3 protein: CASSLAGSNQPQHF. CDR3 nucleotide sequence: TGTGCCAGCAGTTTAGCGGGTAGCAATCAGCCCCAGCATTTT.

This sequence joins TRBV10-3 and TRBJ2-2; no reliable D call. This CDR3 region has 13 residues. Germline CDR1 reads ENHRY; CDR2 reads SYGVKD. V lost 2 bases and J 2 bases, leaving 3 bases between the germline ends. The CDR3: CAISETNTGELFF. The CDR3 DNA follows: TGTGCCATCAGTGAGACAAACACCGGGGAGCTGTTTTTT.

The rearrangement uses TRBV19 and TRBJ2-7; no definite D call. CDR3 length equals 13 residues. Deletions cut 1 base from V and 6 bases from J, with 10 bases between. Looked up from germline, CDR1 is LNHDA and CDR2 is SQIVND (reference sequence). The CDR3 loop reads CASSIVAGSEQYF. CDR3 coding DNA: TGTGCCAGTAGTATAGTAGCCGGATCCGAGCAGTACTTC.

The rearrangement joins TRBV4-1 to TRBJ2-3; weak D call: TRBD2 (7 bases). The V end lost 1 base, the J end lost 5 bases, and 16 bases lay between the germline ends. CDR1 is MGHRA, CDR2 YSYEKL, per germline. This CDR3 has 16 residues. The DNA of the CDR3 is TGCGCCAGCAGCCAAGTAGGAGGGGGGGCCCAAGATACGCAGTATTTT. Protein sequence: CASSQVGGGAQDTQYF.

J is TRBJ2-1 and V is TRBV29-1, with D possibly being TRBD1 (6 bases). Germline V lookup: CDR1 SQVTM, CDR2 ANQGSEA. This CDR3 spans 14 amino acids. Trimming stripped 6 bases from V and 4 bases from J, with 16 bases between. The CDR3 bases are TGCAGCGTGGCTACCGGGACAAAATACAATGAGCAGTTCTTC. Amino acids: CSVATGTKYNEQFF.

This clone has more than one count but fewer than ten. This rearrangement joins TRBV5-6 to TRBJ2-7; D ambiguous. Trimming stripped 1 base from V and 2 bases from J, with 13 bases between. Germline CDR1 reads SGHDT; CDR2 reads YYEEEE. This CDR3 spans 15 amino acids. The CDR3 sequence: CASSLRVRSTYEQYF. The CDR3 DNA reads as TGTGCCAGCAGCTTGAGGGTAAGGTCAACCTACGAGCAGTACTTC.

This clone was picked up a small number of times. This chain joins TRBV5-4 and TRBJ2-7; the match to TRBD2 covers 12 bases. CDR3 length equals 16 residues. The V and J ends lost 0 bases and 3 bases, in that order; junction bases with no gene match: 4. Germline CDR1 SGHNT, CDR2 YYREEE (reference sequence). The chain's CDR3 is CASSLGGLAGLYEQYF. CDR3 DNA sequence: TGTGCCAGCAGCTTGGGAGGACTAGCGGGACTCTACGAGCAGTACTTC. Complete variable domain (other parts from reference TRBV5-4 and TRBJ2-7): ETGVTQSPTHLIKTRGQQVTLRCSSQSGHNTVSWYQQALGQGPQFIFQYYREEENGRGNFPPRFSGLQFPNYSSELNVNALELDDSALYLCASSLGGLAGLYEQYFGPGTRLTVT.

This chain connects TRBV19 to TRBJ1-1, with D perhaps TRBD1 (5 bases). The CDR3 covers 16 residues. V lost 1 base to trimming and J lost 0 bases, with 12 bases between them. Per the germline V gene, CDR1 is LNHDA and CDR2 is SQIVND (reference sequence). The CDR3 sequence is CASSIGRGSLNTEAFF. The DNA of the CDR3 is TGTGCCAGTAGTATAGGTCGGGGCAGTCTGAACACTGAAGCTTTCTTT.

The rearrangement uses TRBV27 and TRBJ2-7; a weak D match, TRBD1 (6 bases). The V end lost 6 bases, the J end lost 1 base, and 16 bases lay between the germline ends. CDR1 is MNHEY and CDR2 is SMNVEV in the germline V gene (reference sequence). CDR3 length: 15 amino acids. CDR3 DNA: TGTGCCAGCAGGCCCACAGGACAGCGTTCCTACGAGCAGTACTTC. It translates to CASRPTGQRSYEQYF.

The chain recombines TRBV5-1 with TRBJ1-1, with 7 bases aligning to TRBD1. Trimming at V came to 4 bases and at J to 0 bases, leaving 6 bases not matched to a gene. The CDR3 contains 15 residues. Germline V gives CDR1 SGHRS, CDR2 YFSETQ. CDR3 protein: CASSARQGLNTEAFF. CDR3 nucleotide sequence: TGCGCCAGCAGCGCCAGACAGGGTTTGAACACTGAAGCTTTCTTT.

The V and J genes are TRBV5-4 and TRBJ2-7, with 7 bases lining up with TRBD1. Germline loops: CDR1 SGHNT, CDR2 YYREEE (reference sequence). The trim removed 4 bases at V and 3 bases at J, leaving 7 bases unmatched. This CDR3 is 14 amino acids long. The CDR3 DNA follows: TGTGCCAGCAGCCTCAAGACAGGGTTCTACGAGCAGTACTTC. Amino acid sequence: CASSLKTGFYEQYF.

The V gene is TRBV7-9, the J gene TRBJ2-5; D is unresolved. The germline V and J ends were trimmed by 3 bases and 3 bases, with 8 bases remaining between them. This CDR3 is built from 13 residues. Germline CDR1 reads SEHNR; CDR2 reads FQNEAQ (reference sequence). CDR3 loop: CASSFGSKETQYF. CDR3 bases: TGTGCCAGCAGCTTCGGGTCTAAAGAGACCCAGTACTTC.

The chain uses TRBV4-2 and TRBJ2-7, with unresolved D. The ends were cut back, 1 base at V and 1 base at J, with 8 bases in the middle. This CDR3 spans 14 amino acids. Germline CDR1 reads LGHNA; CDR2 reads YNFKEQ. CDR3 amino acids: CASSQALGSYEQYF. The DNA of the CDR3 is TGTGCCAGCAGCCAAGCCTTGGGATCCTACGAGCAGTACTTC.

This clone was detected once. The rearrangement joins TRBV19 to TRBJ2-2; perhaps TRBD2 as D (5 bases). The CDR3 is 15 amino acids. Trimming shortened V by 3 bases and J by 6 bases, and 14 bases separated the two germline ends. CDR1 is LNHDA and CDR2 is SQIVND in the germline V gene (reference sequence). The CDR3: CASSIGLLGPGELFF. CDR3 nucleotides: TGTGCCAGTAGTATTGGACTTTTAGGCCCCGGGGAGCTGTTTTTT. Variable domain in full (rest from reference TRBV19 and TRBJ2-2): DGGITQSPKYLFRKEGQNVTLSCEQNLNHDAMYWYRQDPGQGLRLIYYSQIVNDFQKGDIAEGYSVSREKKESFPLTVTSAQKNPTAFYLCASSIGLLGPGELFFGEGSRLTVL.

This clone came up once. The V and J genes are TRBV4-1 and TRBJ2-5; D perhaps matches TRBD2 (6 bases). The germline V gene has CDR1 MGHRA and CDR2 YSYEKL. This CDR3 has 16 amino acids. The ends were cut back, 2 bases at V and 4 bases at J, with 17 bases in the middle. CDR3 residues: CASSQSKGGMGETQYF. The CDR3 nucleotides are TGCGCCAGCAGCCAAAGTAAGGGAGGAATGGGAGAGACCCAGTACTTC.

This chain links TRBV19 with TRBJ1-5; possibly TRBD1 for D (5 bases). Germline V gives CDR1 LNHDA, CDR2 SQIVND (reference sequence). The CDR3 is 15 residues long. Trimming left V 1 base short and J 2 bases short, with 9 bases between. The DNA of the CDR3 is TGTGCCAGTAGTATAGGCGGGGGGGGCAATCAGCCCCAGCATTTT. Its protein product is CASSIGGGGNQPQHF.

This clone was seen a handful of times. V gene TRBV28 combines with J gene TRBJ1-6; D not resolved. CDR1 and CDR2 from the germline V gene are MDHEN and SYDVKM. The CDR3 loop spans 15 amino acids. V shed 1 base and J shed 9 bases, with 13 bases lying between them. The CDR3 region is CASSLLSRRISPLHF. The CDR3 nucleotides are TGTGCCAGCAGTTTATTAAGCCGACGAATTTCACCCCTCCACTTT.